Listed below are T cell receptor beta chains from one sample, sequenced in a study of cytomegalovirus exposure and HLA in healthy donors. This table comes from immunoSEQ multiplex PCR, and its TCRdb copy is limited to in-frame clones, with some not included. The data contain some 140,000 clones, 70% to 85% of them singletons. Sequencing was done on a sample of PBMCs. These receptor sequences come from a woman aged 45 to 65 in good health and CMV-seropositive. Both conserved end residues are part of each CDR3. The order of the fields is V gene, D gene, clone size, J gene, CDR3 DNA, CDR3 protein. A D gene is named only where the DNA matches it firmly. Size tells how often a clone was seen (once, few, many) or the class of an expanded clone, and some rows leave it out.

TRBV11-2	TRBD1	.	TRBJ2-7	TGTGCCAGCAGCCGGACAGGGACCCTAAACGAGCAGTACTTC	CASSRTGTLNEQYF
TRBV9	TRBD2	.	TRBJ2-2	TGTGCCAGCGGGAAAAGCGGGGGGGCCGGGGAGCTGTTTTTT	CASGKSGGAGELFF
TRBV9	.	once	TRBJ1-2	TGTGCCAGCAGCGTACGGGACCCCGGAGGGAAAGGCTACACCTTC	CASSVRDPGGKGYTF
TRBV30	.	.	TRBJ1-4	TGTGCCTGGAATCGTGGAGGTGAAAAACTGTTTTTT	CAWNRGGEKLFF
TRBV6-1	.	.	TRBJ2-2	TGTGCCAGCAGTGAATTAGCAGGGCACACCGGGGAGCTGTTTTTT	CASSELAGHTGELFF
TRBV6-4	.	.	TRBJ2-2	TGTGCCAGCAGTGACGTGGGGGGTAACACCGGGGAGCTGTTTTTT	CASSDVGGNTGELFF
TRBV10-3	.	.	TRBJ1-3	TGTGCCATCGGCGGCGGAGGCACTGGAAACACCATATATTTT	CAIGGGGTGNTIYF
TRBV7-2	TRBD2	.	TRBJ2-7	TGTGCCAGCAGCTTAGGGCTAGCGGGGGTGTACGAGCAGTACTTC	CASSLGLAGVYEQYF
TRBV6-5	TRBD1	.	TRBJ2-5	TGTGCCACCCGGAGGACAGGGAGAGAGACCCAGTACTTC	CATRRTGRETQYF
TRBV2	.	.	TRBJ1-5	TGTGCCAGCAACCCCTTTCGGGGCAATCAGCCCCAGCATTTT	CASNPFRGNQPQHF
TRBV29-1	.	.	TRBJ2-7	TGCAGCGTTGAAAACGAGGCCCGGCGGTACTTC	CSVENEARRYF
TRBV21-1	.	.	TRBJ1-1	TGTGCCAGCAGCAAGTCTTTCCCAACAGGGTCCCAAGAAGCTTTCTTT	CASSKSFPTGSQEAFF
TRBV7-2	TRBD1	few	TRBJ1-5	TGTGCCAGCAGCTTAAGTATGACAGGGGGCAGGAACCAGCCCCAGCATTTT	CASSLSMTGGRNQPQHF
TRBV28	TRBD1	.	TRBJ2-7	TGTGCCAGCAGGCCTCCAAACAGGGGCACTACCTACGAGCAGTACTTC	CASRPPNRGTTYEQYF
TRBV28	.	.	TRBJ2-2	TGTGCCAGCAGTTTGACCGGGGAGGAAGCCGGGGAGCTGTTTTTT	CASSLTGEEAGELFF
TRBV5-4	TRBD1	.	TRBJ2-7	TGTGCCAGCAGCTTGTCGAGGGGGCCCTACGAGCAGTACTTC	CASSLSRGPYEQYF
TRBV5-6	TRBD2	.	TRBJ2-3	TGTGCCAGCAGCTCCCTGACTAGCGGGGGGGCGAGGGCAGATACGCAGTATTTT	CASSSLTSGGARADTQYF
TRBV18	.	.	TRBJ2-7	TGTGCCAGCTCACCACCAGGACTCAGTAGGTACGAGCAGTACTTC	CASSPPGLSRYEQYF
TRBV2	TRBD1	.	TRBJ1-4	TGTGCCAGCAGTCGCCCGAACAGGGGGGAGGAAAAACTGTTTTTT	CASSRPNRGEEKLFF
TRBV16	.	few	TRBJ1-5	TGTGCCAGCAGCCCTAGGACAAGTGGCCAGCATTTT	CASSPRTSGQHF
TRBV4-1	TRBD1	.	TRBJ1-3	TGCGCCAGCAGCCAGGGGACAGGGAGGGGAAACACCATATATTTT	CASSQGTGRGNTIYF
TRBV5-4	TRBD2	once	TRBJ2-5	TGTGCCAGCAGCCCACCGAGGACTAGCGTAGAGACCCAGTACTTC	CASSPPRTSVETQYF